A single sample gave rise to the 11 T cell receptor beta chains below, sequenced in a study of blood T cell repertoires in COVID-19. Measured with immunoSEQ multiplex PCR; TCRdb has only the in-frame clones, and not every one. The profile covers 180,000 or so clones, with around 85% appearing a single time and roughly 14% taken by the ten largest. The sample taken for sequencing was peripheral blood. The receptors shown here come from a man aged 45 to 65 who had recovered from COVID-19.

The chain combines TRBV2 with TRBJ1-5; 9 positions agree with TRBD1. This CDR3 region has 16 residues. CDR1 is SNHLY and CDR2 is FYNNEI in the germline V gene. V dropped 5 bases and J dropped 5; count of bases not matched to a gene: 10. The CDR3: CASSLLQGALDQPQHF. DNA of the CDR3: TGTGCCAGCAGTTTATTACAGGGGGCATTGGATCAGCCCCAGCATTTT.

This chain joins TRBV3-1 (or the pseudogene TRBV3-2) and TRBJ2-7; 10 bases are a match to TRBD1. CDR1 is LGHDT and CDR2 is YNNKEL in the germline V gene (reference sequence). Trimming removed 4 bases from V and 7 bases from J; junction bases left unmatched: 13. The CDR3 runs 16 residues. The CDR3 nucleotides read TGTGCCAGCAGCCGGACAGGGGGATTGGGGCTGGATGAGCAGTACTTC. Encoded protein: CASSRTGGLGLDEQYF.

This sequence joins TRBV11-3 and TRBJ2-1; TRBD1 is a possible D gene (7 bases). This CDR3 has 15 amino acids. The germline gives CDR1 SGHNT, CDR2 YENEEA. V dropped 5 bases and J dropped 10 bases, with 21 bases sitting between them. In DNA, the CDR3 is TGTGCCAGCAGCCCCCGACAGGGAGGTTTTGAGGAGCAGTTCTTC. Protein product: CASSPRQGGFEEQFF.

The chain links TRBV3-1 (or the pseudogene TRBV3-2) to TRBJ1-1; D is possibly TRBD1 (6 bases). The CDR3 consists of 15 residues. Germline assignment: CDR1 LGHDT and CDR2 YNNKEL (reference sequence). Trimming left V 3 bases short and J 3 bases short, with 14 bases between. This CDR3 reads CASSHLRGRDTEAFF. The CDR3, as DNA: TGTGCCAGCAGCCACCTCAGGGGACGGGACACTGAAGCTTTCTTT.

There are a few counts of this clone. The rearrangement joins TRBV11-2 to TRBJ1-2; 11 bases match TRBD1. This CDR3 is 14 amino acids long. The germline CDR1 and CDR2 sequences are SGHAT and FQNNGV. Trimming took 4 bases from V and 7 from J; bases not matched to a gene: 5. As DNA, the CDR3 is TGTGCCAGCAGCTCGGACAGGGGGCGCGGTGGCTACACCTTC. Protein product: CASSSDRGRGGYTF. The entire variable domain, with the rest obtained from reference TRBV11-2 and TRBJ1-2, is as follows: EAGVAQSPRYKIIEKRQSVAFWCNPISGHATLYWYQQILGQGPKLLIQFQNNGVVDDSQLPKDRFSAERLKGVDSTLKIQPAKLEDSAVYLCASSSDRGRGGYTFGSGTRLTVV.

The chain joins TRBV29-1 to TRBJ1-5; weak D call: TRBD1 (5 bases). The germline CDR1 and CDR2 sequences are SQVTM and ANQGSEA. This CDR3 spans 12 amino acids. The V gene lost 6 bases and the J gene lost 9 bases, with 15 bases spanning the gap. CDR3 DNA: TGCAGCGTGGTGGACACCTCGGGGCCCCAGCATTTT. Translated: CSVVDTSGPQHF.

The chain is built from TRBV25-1 and TRBJ1-1, with no clear D. Germline CDR1 and CDR2: MGHDK and SYGVNS. There are 13 residues in the CDR3. Trimming took off 10 bases at V and 7 bases at J, with 19 bases between the two ends. CDR3 DNA sequence: TGTGCCACCAGGTCAGGAGGGTACGGTGAAGCTTTCTTT. This sequence encodes CATRSGGYGEAFF.

The J gene is TRBJ1-2, the V gene TRBV27; D may be TRBD1 (5 bases). Trimming took off 5 bases at V and 8 bases at J, with 18 bases between the two ends. This CDR3 is 14 amino acids long. Germline-derived CDR1 and CDR2 are MNHEY and SMNVEV (reference sequence). CDR3 residues: CASSQAGTRNGYTF. In DNA, the CDR3 is TGTGCCAGCAGTCAGGCAGGGACTCGGAACGGCTACACCTTC.

This clone has just one count. This chain joins TRBV7-3 and TRBJ2-1; the D gene is possibly TRBD2 (5 bases). This CDR3 spans 15 amino acids. V gave up 5 bases and J gave up 7 bases, with 18 bases separating them. Germline lookup yields CDR1 SGHTA and CDR2 FQGTGA. The CDR3 spells CASSPRYGRANEQFF. The CDR3 DNA reads TGTGCCAGCAGCCCCCGATACGGGCGGGCAAATGAGCAGTTCTTC.

This sequence joins TRBV6-5 and TRBJ2-7, with D perhaps TRBD1 (6 bases). Trimming removed 6 bases from V and 0 bases from J, with 12 bases in between. CDR3 size: 14 residues. From germline, CDR1 is MNHEY and CDR2 SVGAGI. CDR3 amino acids: CASRVDSISYEQYF. CDR3 nucleotide sequence: TGTGCCAGCAGAGTGGACAGTATCTCCTACGAGCAGTACTTC.

The chain has TRBV10-2 and TRBJ2-7, with D uncertain. The V end was cut by 4 bases, the J end by 2 bases, with 3 bases between. This CDR3 is 11 amino acids long. Germline loops: CDR1 WSHSY, CDR2 SAAADI. The CDR3 loop is CASSGAYEQYF. CDR3 bases: TGCGCCAGCAGTGGCGCCTACGAGCAGTACTTC.